This T cell receptor beta chain was sequenced for a study of blood T cell repertoires in COVID-19. Study details: Collection of acute and convalescent COVID-19 samples took place in the United States, Italy and Spain.

The authors' processing: Reference gene primer amplification gave nucleated cell count estimates. Only in-frame clones appear in the TCRdb table, and some are missing; sequencing was by immunoSEQ multiplex PCR. V and J calls and clone size are those listed in that table; D and trimming were worked out from the DNA. The table records fewer than 200,000 clones, less than 85% of them present only once. The V gene lost 2 bases and the J gene lost 10 bases, with 12 bases spanning the gap. The CDR3 has 14 residues. Germline loops: CDR1 SGHAT, CDR2 FQNNGV. The sample comprised peripheral blood. The receptor comes from an elderly woman with acute or convalescent COVID-19. The chain employs TRBV11-2 and TRBJ1-6, with a possible D match to TRBD1 (5 bases). CDR3 residues: CASSLSGGGSPLHF. The CDR3 DNA follows: TGTGCCAGCAGCTTATCTGGGGGGGGGTCACCCCTCCACTTT.